This TCR beta chain was recorded in a study of technical replicates of blood from a few donors. The method was immunoSEQ multiplex PCR; TCRdb's version includes in-frame clones alone and lacks a portion of them. The sample holds tens of thousands of clones; about 95% are singletons and the top ten take 0.38%. The germline V gene encodes CDR1 ENHRY and CDR2 SYGVKD. V shed 2 bases, J shed 2 bases, and the junction held 5 bases outside the gene matches. This CDR3 spans 15 amino acids. The chain uses TRBV10-3 and TRBJ1-2, with 7 bases identical to TRBD1. Sequences were obtained from T cells isolated from PBMCs. The clonotype was recovered from a human donor in good health. CDR3 sequence: CAISEPKTGNYGYTF. DNA of the CDR3: TGTGCCATCAGTGAGCCTAAGACAGGGAACTATGGCTACACCTTC.